Included here is one TCR beta chain sequence, with context. This clone was observed a handful of times. The clone's antigen remains unknown. Base-call qualities are not available, and no considerably larger clone is one nucleotide away. During the collection period, no infections or other immune events were recorded for the healthy donors. Time-dependent variance in a beta-binomial model of T-cell clone differential abundance was calibrated using healthy-donor blood repertoires as a training cohort. The training cohort was composed of approximately ten healthy donors, 3 female and 7 male. An age range of roughly 25 to 65 years, with an average of around 44 years, was recorded for the donors. Whole blood, obtained from a commercial supplier, was collected from each healthy donor at three time points spaced two weeks apart. For immunosequencing, genomic DNA was extracted from unsorted whole blood. The immunoSEQ Assay, which uses bias-controlled multiplex PCR amplification of genomic DNA, was used to profile TCRbeta CDR3 regions. Under the source paper's analysis protocol: To quantify the absolute abundance of each unique TCRbeta CDR3 region, the sequences were collapsed and filtered. Differential abundance was tested with two models: a binomial (Fisher-equivalent) model and a beta-binomial model that adds time-dependent variance fitted from healthy donors. Clones with fewer than 5 combined templates were removed, and differential abundance was called for clones with a Benjamini-Hochberg FDR below 0.01. The form v = (b*log(k)+a)^2 was used to model beta-binomial variance as a function of total template count across the two samples. Not all clones reach the TCRdb copy of this immuneACCESS table, which keeps in-frame sequences only. Checked studies attribute under half of the gap to unresolved V genes and leave the rest unexplained. V and J calls and clone size follow that table, whereas D and trimming were derived from the DNA. Recorded for this sample are about 52,000 clones; roughly 80% of them occurred a single time. The ten largest make up around 13% of the sample.

From cysteine to phenylalanine, the CDR3 is 15 amino acids long. Only CDR3 DNA remains: 45 bases, in frame from the first base. Trimming removed 0 bases from V and 1 base from J; the gene matches leave 0 bases unexplained. From a lookup of the germline V gene, CDR1 and CDR2 are LGHNA and YNFKEQ. This sample is part of a study of identifying expanded T cells in peripheral blood (dated by TCRdb to about 2019). With regard to the full study: Separate aliquots of the same genomic DNA pool were sequenced to produce technical replicates, and four replicates were compared in pairs.

Summary of the overall study and its limitations: Across all healthy donors, variance in clone template counts between approximately two-week samples was found to increase significantly with total template count. The beta-binomial model significantly reduced the number of clones called differentially abundant and the false-positive rate across all healthy-donor time intervals. The authors expected biological variance in healthy repertoires might increase further over much longer intervals such as months to years. The binomial model flagged approximately 1.2 differentially abundant clones between technical replicates, compared with about 15 over approximately two weeks and approximately 18 over about 4 weeks.

The sample comprised blood. This TCR derives from a person aged 18-69 years in good health. Recombination linked TRBV4-2 to TRBJ2-5; the junction holds 9 bases that match TRBD2. In nucleotides, the sequence is TGTGCCAGCAGCCAAGAGCGGGGGGGCCAAGAGACCCAGTACTTC. This yields the protein CASSQERGGQETQYF.